Each of the 30 T cell receptor beta chains below was sequenced from the same sample in a study of T-cell reconstitution after alpha-beta-depleted transplantation in children (dated by TCRdb to 2015 to 2016). The treatment or condition label on this specimen signifies: allogeneic hematopoietic cell transplantation with graft depleted of TCRalphabeta T cells and CD19 B cells. The method behind the library was PCR. TCRdb lists the instrument as Illumina HiSeq 2500. TCR library preparation used molecular barcoding, with unique molecular identifiers applied to normalize quantification of the TCRbeta repertoire. Using fastp at Q25 and MiXCR, TCRdb reprocessed the public reads and kept productive beta chains. Identical CDR3 proteins give one entry, which carries the most common genes and DNA. The sample has about 540,000 distinct CDR3 sequences on record, 25% to 30% of them singletons. The top ten hold around 36% of the sample.

The specimen was PBMCs, collected before TCRalphabeta/CD19-depleted stem cell transplant. All receptors derive from a boy under two years old with Wiskott-Aldrich syndrome, due to receive a stem cell transplant.

J is TRBJ2-7 and V is TRBV5-1; TRBD2 matches 10 bases. Looked up from germline, CDR1 is SGHRS and CDR2 is YFSETQ. With V trimmed by 2 bases and J by 3 bases, 5 bases remained unmatched. The CDR3 totals 15 residues. CDR3: CASSLTSGAFYEQYF. DNA of the CDR3: TGCGCCAGCAGCTTAACTAGCGGGGCTTTCTACGAGCAGTACTTC.

By share, this clonotype counts as medium-sized. The V and J genes are TRBV5-1 and TRBJ2-1; 11 nucleotides align to TRBD2. Germline CDR1 SGHRS, CDR2 YFSETQ. The CDR3 sequence is 16 residues long. Trimming took 3 bases from V and 0 from J; bases not matched to a gene: 2. The CDR3: CASSYLAGGSYNEQFF. The CDR3 bases are TGCGCCAGCAGCTACCTAGCGGGAGGCTCCTACAATGAGCAGTTCTTC. Full variable domain (remainder filled in from reference TRBV5-1 and TRBJ2-1): KAGVTQTPRYLIKTRGQQVTLSCSPISGHRSVSWYQQTPGQGLQFLFEYFSETQRNKGNFPGRFSGRQFSNSRSEMNVSTLELGDSALYLCASSYLAGGSYNEQFFGPGTRLTVL.

This rearrangement joins TRBV7-9 to TRBJ1-1; 7 nucleotides agree with TRBD1. The CDR3 runs 15 residues. The V and J ends lost 5 bases and 1 base, in that order; junction bases with no gene match: 7. Germline CDR1 SEHNR, CDR2 FQNEAQ (reference sequence). In nucleotides, the CDR3 is TGTGCCAGCAGCCCAGACAGGGCGAAGAACACTGAAGCTTTCTTT. Amino acid sequence: CASSPDRAKNTEAFF.

CDR3 sequence: CASSPGQGVSGELFF. The CDR3 DNA follows: TGCGCCAGCAGCCCCGGACAGGGAGTCTCCGGGGAGCTGTTTTTT. The chain has TRBV5-1 and TRBJ2-2; 8 nucleotides align to TRBD1. Losses at the gene ends were 4 bases for V and 6 bases for J; bases not matched to a gene: 8. The CDR3 has 15 amino acids. Germline loops: CDR1 SGHRS, CDR2 YFSETQ.

V and J are TRBV6-1 and TRBJ2-1; TRBD2 agrees at 11 bases. J gave up 8 bases and V 9 bases, and 9 bases lay outside the gene matches. The CDR3 extends over 14 amino acids. Germline V CDR1 and CDR2: MNHNS, SASEGT. The chain's CDR3 is CARINSGRVHEQFF. The CDR3 DNA sequence: TGTGCCAGGATAAATAGCGGGAGGGTTCATGAGCAGTTCTTC.

The chain carries TRBV11-2 and TRBJ1-2, with TRBD1 as a possible D gene (6 bases). V shed 2 bases and J shed 2 bases, with 12 bases lying between them. The germline gives CDR1 SGHAT, CDR2 FQNNGV. This CDR3 has 15 residues. The CDR3 is CASSLSAGANYGYTF. The DNA of the CDR3 is TGTGCCAGCAGCTTATCGGCAGGGGCGAACTATGGCTACACCTTC.

This clonotype has only a few counts. The chain employs TRBV9 and TRBJ2-5; weak D call: TRBD1 (6 bases). From germline, CDR1 is SGDLS and CDR2 YYNGEE. CDR3 size: 17 residues. Trimming took 0 bases from V and 5 from J, leaving 20 bases between them. CDR3: CASSVGPMDSPRETQYF. As DNA, the CDR3 is TGTGCCAGCAGCGTAGGCCCCATGGACAGCCCCCGGGAGACCCAGTACTTC.

The CDR3 nucleotides are TGTGCCATCAGTGATCCCCTCACGGGACTCACCGGGGAGCTGTTTTTT. Protein: CAISDPLTGLTGELFF. This chain joins TRBV10-3 and TRBJ2-2, with TRBD2 as a possible D gene (6 bases). The CDR3 is made up of 16 amino acids. Germline V gene data show CDR1 as ENHRY and CDR2 as SYGVKD. V lost 3 bases and J 4 bases, leaving 15 bases between the germline ends.

The chain employs TRBV4-1 and TRBJ1-3; no clear D gene. The CDR3 length is 16 residues. In germline, CDR1 is MGHRA, CDR2 YSYEKL. V was cut by 1 base and J by 0 bases, with 10 bases left in between. The CDR3 nucleotides read TGCGCCAGCAGCCAAGGGTGGGATAACTCTGGAAACACCATATATTTT. The encoded protein is CASSQGWDNSGNTIYF.

This clonotype has more than one count but fewer than ten. This chain connects TRBV2 to TRBJ2-2; D uncertain. This CDR3 comprises 13 residues. The V end lost 5 bases, the J end lost 2 bases, and 6 bases lay between the germline ends. Germline V gene data show CDR1 as SNHLY and CDR2 as FYNNEI. In DNA, the CDR3 is TGTGCCAGCAGTCTTCATAACACCGGGGAGCTGTTTTTT. Translating gives CASSLHNTGELFF. Drawing the rest from reference TRBV2 and TRBJ2-2, the complete variable domain is EPEVTQTPSHQVTQMGQEVILRCVPISNHLYFYWYRQILGQKVEFLVSFYNNEISEKSEIFDDQFSVERPDGSNFTLKIRSTKLEDSAMYFCASSLHNTGELFFGEGSRLTVL.

The gene calls are TRBV7-6 and TRBJ2-4; D might be TRBD2 (7 bases). CDR3 length equals 16 residues. V was pared by 1 base and J by 11 bases, with 21 bases between. Germline assignment: CDR1 SGHVS and CDR2 FNYEAQ. The CDR3 coding sequence is TGTGCCAGCAGCTTAGGCAGCGGTTGGGGAGGGGGACTTCAGTACTTC. Residues: CASSLGSGWGGGLQYF.

This clonotype was observed a few times. The J gene is TRBJ2-3, the V gene TRBV5-1; D ambiguous. V was trimmed by 2 bases and J by 2 bases, leaving 9 bases between them. Germline V CDR1 and CDR2: SGHRS, YFSETQ. This CDR3 contains 14 residues. The CDR3 DNA sequence: TGCGCCAGCAGCTTTGGGCAGACCACAGATACGCAGTATTTT. This codes for CASSFGQTTDTQYF.

V usage is TRBV11-2 and J usage is TRBJ2-2, with D hard to call. This CDR3 region has 15 residues. V was clipped by 4 bases and J by 4 bases, with 13 bases between them. Germline V gene lookup returns CDR1 SGHAT and CDR2 FQNNGV. The CDR3 reads CASSSGRFATGELFF. In nucleotides, the CDR3 is TGTGCCAGCAGCTCGGGTAGATTCGCCACCGGGGAGCTGTTTTTT. The full variable domain, completed using reference TRBV11-2 and TRBJ2-2, is EAGVAQSPRYKIIEKRQSVAFWCNPISGHATLYWYQQILGQGPKLLIQFQNNGVVDDSQLPKDRFSAERLKGVDSTLKIQPAKLEDSAVYLCASSSGRFATGELFFGEGSRLTVL.

This clonotype has more than one count but fewer than ten. V is TRBV28 and J is TRBJ1-6; maybe TRBD1 (5 bases). The CDR3 is 18 amino acids. Trimming shortened V by 3 bases and J by 0 bases, and 15 bases separated the two germline ends. Germline V gene data show CDR1 as MDHEN and CDR2 as SYDVKM. Here the CDR3 DNA reads TGTGCCAGCAGTTTTTCTATGCAGGGTAGCTCCTATAATTCACCCCTCCACTTT. Its translation is CASSFSMQGSSYNSPLHF. Complete variable domain (other parts from reference TRBV28 and TRBJ1-6): DVKVTQSSRYLVKRTGEKVFLECVQDMDHENMFWYRQDPGLGLRLIYFSYDVKMKEKGDIPEGYSVSREKKERFSLILESASTNQTSMYLCASSFSMQGSSYNSPLHFGNGTRLTVT.

The CDR3 nucleotides read TGCAGTGCTCCTAGCGGGAAGCGGGAGACCCAGTACTTC. This gives the protein CSAPSGKRETQYF. The chain joins TRBV20-1 to TRBJ2-5; 9 nucleotides match TRBD2. CDR3 size: 13 residues. J gave up 5 bases and V 5 bases, and 6 bases lay outside the gene matches. Germline V gives CDR1 DFQATT, CDR2 SNEGSKA (reference sequence).

This clonotype occurred a few times. The V and J genes are TRBV6-6 and TRBJ1-1; D unclear. Looked up from germline, CDR1 is MNHNY and CDR2 is SVGAGI (reference sequence). The V end lost 4 bases, the J end lost 3 bases, and 9 bases lay between the germline ends. CDR3 length: 13 residues. The CDR3 is CASSSRMHTEAFF. The CDR3 nucleotides read TGTGCCAGCAGTTCGCGCATGCACACTGAAGCTTTCTTT.

This clonotype has a handful of counts. The chain has TRBV25-1 and TRBJ1-2, with a possible D match to TRBD1 (6 bases). Trimming pared 4 bases from V and 5 bases from J, leaving 38 bases between. CDR3 length equals 22 residues. Germline CDR1 is MGHDK and CDR2 is SYGVNS. CDR3 sequence reads: CASSGIEVLQRVPNKQGYGYTF. The CDR3 DNA is TGTGCCAGCAGTGGTATCGAAGTACTACAACGGGTTCCAAACAAACAGGGATATGGCTACACCTTC.

Written as DNA, the CDR3 is TGTGCCAGCAGCCCCCGGAAGAGGAGCGGGGAGACCCAGTACTTC. Protein sequence: CASSPRKRSGETQYF. The gene calls are TRBV11-2 and TRBJ2-5; D is possibly TRBD2 (6 bases). The V end was cut by 5 bases, the J end by 5 bases, with 18 bases between. The CDR3 spans 15 residues. CDR1 is SGHAT, CDR2 FQNNGV, per germline.

V usage is TRBV5-1 and J usage is TRBJ2-6; 7 positions agree with TRBD2. Germline CDR1 and CDR2: SGHRS and YFSETQ. This CDR3 region has 15 residues. V lost 4 bases to trimming and J lost 10 bases; unmatched junction nucleotides: 11. The CDR3 reads CASSDASGPQNVLTF. CDR3 in DNA: TGCGCCAGCAGCGATGCTAGCGGCCCTCAGAACGTCCTGACTTTC.

This clonotype came up a few times. This chain joins TRBV7-8 and TRBJ1-1; D possibly corresponds to TRBD1 (6 bases). The V gene's germline CDR1 is SGHVS and CDR2 FQNEAQ. Trimming took off 5 bases at V and 9 bases at J, with 19 bases between the two ends. The CDR3 has 14 residues. The CDR3 region is CASSQAIEGVKAFF. The CDR3 coding sequence is TGTGCCAGCAGCCAAGCTATCGAGGGGGTGAAAGCTTTCTTT.

V is TRBV12-3 or TRBV12-4 and J is TRBJ1-1, with unresolved D. Trimming removed 3 bases at V and 4 bases at J, with 6 bases between. The CDR3 extends over 12 amino acids. CDR3 protein: CASSFTSTEAFF. The DNA of the CDR3 is TGTGCCAGCAGTTTTACGAGCACTGAAGCTTTCTTT.

This clonotype was seen only a few times. The chain couples TRBV20-1 to TRBJ1-6; 7 bases align to TRBD1. Unmatched junction bases numbered 5, after V lost 6 bases and J lost 0 bases. The CDR3 contains 15 residues. The germline gives CDR1 DFQATT, CDR2 SNEGSKA (reference sequence). The CDR3 sequence: CSADRDSSYNSPLHF. The CDR3 nucleotides are TGCAGTGCCGACAGGGATAGCTCCTATAATTCACCCCTCCACTTT.

The genes are TRBV5-1 and TRBJ2-5, with TRBD1 identical over 7 bases. Trimming cost V 4 bases and J 2 bases; bases outside gene matches: 5. This CDR3 contains 14 residues. The germline V gene has CDR1 SGHRS and CDR2 YFSETQ. In DNA form, the CDR3 reads TGCGCCAGCAGCGAGGGACAGTTACAAGAGACCCAGTACTTC. It yields the protein CASSEGQLQETQYF. Complete variable domain (other parts from reference TRBV5-1 and TRBJ2-5): KAGVTQTPRYLIKTRGQQVTLSCSPISGHRSVSWYQQTPGQGLQFLFEYFSETQRNKGNFPGRFSGRQFSNSRSEMNVSTLELGDSALYLCASSEGQLQETQYFGPGTRLLVL.

In this sample, this clonotype turned up a few times. The chain carries TRBV5-1 and TRBJ2-7; D gene uncertain. The CDR3 totals 14 residues. Trimming took 2 bases from V and 3 from J, leaving 12 bases between them. CDR1 is SGHRS and CDR2 is YFSETQ in the germline V gene. DNA of the CDR3: TGCGCCAGCAGCTTAAAGGACGCTGACTACGAGCAGTACTTC. Encoded protein: CASSLKDADYEQYF. Supplemented by reference TRBV5-1 and TRBJ2-7, the full variable domain reads KAGVTQTPRYLIKTRGQQVTLSCSPISGHRSVSWYQQTPGQGLQFLFEYFSETQRNKGNFPGRFSGRQFSNSRSEMNVSTLELGDSALYLCASSLKDADYEQYFGPGTRLTVT.

This clonotype was counted a few times. V is TRBV29-1 and J is TRBJ1-1; TRBD1 matches at 8 bases. Trimming removed 3 bases from V and 3 bases from J; junction bases left unmatched: 3. Germline CDR1 reads SQVTM; CDR2 reads ANQGSEA. This CDR3 has 13 amino acids. Here the CDR3 reads CSVDQGAYTEAFF. As DNA, the CDR3 is TGCAGCGTTGATCAGGGGGCATACACTGAAGCTTTCTTT.

As DNA, the CDR3 is TGCGCCAGCAGCTTGACCGGGACTAGCGGGAAGGTCATTCAGTACTTC. Its protein product is CASSLTGTSGKVIQYF. V gene TRBV5-1 combines with J gene TRBJ2-4, with 13 bases identical to TRBD2. Unmatched junction bases numbered 7, after V lost 1 base and J lost 9 bases. From germline, CDR1 is SGHRS and CDR2 YFSETQ. The CDR3 totals 16 residues.

The J gene is TRBJ2-7, the V gene TRBV27; the match to TRBD1 covers 10 bases. The length of the CDR3 is 16 residues. The trim removed 6 bases at V and 0 bases at J, leaving 8 bases unmatched. CDR1 is MNHEY and CDR2 is SMNVEV in the germline V gene (reference sequence). CDR3 sequence (DNA): TGTGCCAGCAGGTTGGTGGGGACAGGGGCCTCCTACGAGCAGTACTTC. As protein: CASRLVGTGASYEQYF.

A few counts support this clonotype. The chain links TRBV20-1 to TRBJ1-6, with TRBD1 as a possible D gene (6 bases). V was clipped by 5 bases and J by 7 bases, with 15 bases between them. Germline CDR1 reads DFQATT; CDR2 reads SNEGSKA (reference sequence). CDR3 length: 14 amino acids. In nucleotides, the CDR3 is TGCAGTGCTTCAACAGGGTTTGGAAATTCACCCCTCCACTTT. It encodes CSASTGFGNSPLHF.

The rearrangement joins TRBV29-1 to TRBJ2-4; 9 bases are a match to TRBD1. The CDR3 is 12 amino acids. The junction had 4 bases not matched to a gene; V was cut back by 6 bases and J by 7 bases. Germline lookup yields CDR1 SQVTM and CDR2 ANQGSEA. The CDR3 is CSVGQGRNIQYF. The CDR3 DNA reads as TGCAGCGTGGGACAGGGTCGGAACATTCAGTACTTC.

CDR3 bases: TGTGCCAGCAGCCACCCAGGGGGCGATAGGACTGGGGCCAACGTCCTGACTTTC. Amino acid sequence: CASSHPGGDRTGANVLTF. The chain links TRBV4-2 to TRBJ2-6, with 8 bases that match TRBD1. CDR1 and CDR2 (germline): LGHNA, YNFKEQ. The CDR3 runs to 18 residues. With 3 bases clipped from V and 2 bases from J, the junction kept 9 bases outside the gene matches.